The T cell receptor beta chain under discussion was sequenced for a study of cytomegalovirus exposure and HLA in healthy donors. Study background: Out of 398 genotyped donors, 81% belonged to the Caucasian-associated ancestry cluster. Study results and limitations: A link between a missense DCLRE1C variant and TCR beta V- and J-gene trimming emerged from a later analysis. Many donors carried some public TCRs, although rarity characterized most TCR sequences. An analysis was carried out at a later point. It showed that HLA-associated TCR beta chains were more clonally expanded than equally common non-associated chains.

Remarks on this clone: What it binds is unknown.

The junction had 5 bases not matched to a gene; V was cut back by 4 bases and J by 2 bases. CDR1 and CDR2 (germline): ENHRY, SYGVKD. The CDR3 extends over 16 amino acids. With 60 Vbeta and 13 Jbeta primers, the PCR was carried out. Method: immunoSEQ multiplex PCR; TCRdb's copy keeps in-frame clones and lacks some. The table includes 150,000 to 200,000 clones, about 85% detected once. The receptor's source is a man aged 25-45 years in good health and CMV-seropositive. The chain carries TRBV10-3 and TRBJ2-1; 10 bases map to TRBD2. Sequencing was done on a sample of PBMCs. The CDR3 region has the DNA TGTGCCATCAGTGGGAGCAGCGGGAGGGCCTACAATGAGCAGTTCTTC. Protein sequence: CAISGSSGRAYNEQFF.